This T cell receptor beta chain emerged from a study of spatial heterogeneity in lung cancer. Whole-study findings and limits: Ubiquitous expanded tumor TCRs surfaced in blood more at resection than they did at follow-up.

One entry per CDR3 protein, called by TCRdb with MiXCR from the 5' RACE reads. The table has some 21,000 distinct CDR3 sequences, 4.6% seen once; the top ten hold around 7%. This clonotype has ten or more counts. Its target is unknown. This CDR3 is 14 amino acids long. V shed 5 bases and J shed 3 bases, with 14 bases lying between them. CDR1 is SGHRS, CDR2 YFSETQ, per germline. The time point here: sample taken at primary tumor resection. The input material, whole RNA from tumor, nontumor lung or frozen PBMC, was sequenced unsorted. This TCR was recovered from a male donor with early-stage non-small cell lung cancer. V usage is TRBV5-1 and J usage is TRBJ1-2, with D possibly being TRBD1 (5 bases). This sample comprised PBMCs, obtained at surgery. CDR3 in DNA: TGCGCCAGCAGGCCAGGGACGGTGGACTATGGCTACACCTTC. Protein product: CASRPGTVDYGYTF.